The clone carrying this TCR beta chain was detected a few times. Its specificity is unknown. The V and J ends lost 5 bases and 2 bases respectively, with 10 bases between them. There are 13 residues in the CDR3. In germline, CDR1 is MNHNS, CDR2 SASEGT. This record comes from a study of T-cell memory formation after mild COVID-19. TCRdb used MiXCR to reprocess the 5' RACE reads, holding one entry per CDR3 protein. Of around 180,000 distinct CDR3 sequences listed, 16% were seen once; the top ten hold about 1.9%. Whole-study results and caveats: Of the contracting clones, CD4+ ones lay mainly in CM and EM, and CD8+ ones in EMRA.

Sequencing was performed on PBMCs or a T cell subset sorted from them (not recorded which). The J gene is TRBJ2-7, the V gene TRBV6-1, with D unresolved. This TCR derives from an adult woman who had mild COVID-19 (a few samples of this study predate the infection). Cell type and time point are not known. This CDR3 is CASSTGPPYEQYF. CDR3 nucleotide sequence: TGTGCCAGCAGTACTGGGCCTCCCTACGAGCAGTACTTC.